The rows below give T cell receptor beta chains drawn from one sample of a study of blood T cell repertoires in COVID-19. Generated by immunoSEQ multiplex PCR, the TCRdb table keeps only in-frame clones and is missing some. Among about 250,000 clones listed, roughly nine tenths were seen once. The sequenced sample was peripheral blood. The source is a man younger than 35 with active or convalescent COVID-19. Both conserved end residues are trimmed from each CDR3.

j_call v_call cdr3_aa
TRBJ2-3 TRBV2 ASSVLRTDTQY
TRBJ2-7 TRBV28 ASRVSGAIYEQY
TRBJ1-3 TRBV5-1 ASSSSDRRLGNTIY
TRBJ2-3 TRBV20-1 STSGGDTQY
TRBJ1-5 TRBV4-3 ASSQGYGGNQPQH
TRBJ2-7 TRBV19 ASSIRRFYVPGYEQY
TRBJ2-1 TRBV5-1 ASSLENIDYNEQF
TRBJ2-7 TRBV27 ASSLTSGGPLEQY
TRBJ2-3 TRBV6-6 ASRDGGQRDTQY
TRBJ2-4 TRBV18 ASSPRTGEGIQY
TRBJ2-7 TRBV7-3 ASSLGGASVYEQY
TRBJ2-5 TRBV18 ASSPPSQRETQY
TRBJ2-2 TRBV4-3 ASSQDERLAGELF
TRBJ2-7 TRBV6-2/TRBV6-3 ASSYLPAGEAYEQY
TRBJ2-3 TRBV9 ASSVLAGNTDTQY
TRBJ1-3 TRBV27 ASRRVGGNTIY
TRBJ1-1 TRBV12-3/TRBV12-4 ASSRGQITEAF
TRBJ2-2 TRBV5-1 ASSGTGVTGELF
TRBJ2-7 TRBV27 ASSLSAGTGSYEQY
TRBJ1-2 TRBV9 ASSPPAGERFYGYT
TRBJ1-2 TRBV6-6 ASSPGGPNYGYT
TRBJ1-6 TRBV28 ASIWGRGGNSPLH
TRBJ2-7 TRBV6-4 ASSVRPRDEQY
TRBJ2-1 TRBV7-2 ASSLSSAFGTGGNEQF
TRBJ1-5 TRBV7-2 ASSWTTDQPQH
TRBJ2-7 TRBV10-3 AIAGLAGERGD
TRBJ1-5 TRBV19 ASSYRVNQPQH
TRBJ1-2 TRBV15 ATSRGGGYT
TRBJ1-1 TRBV20-1 SASNPGGANTEAF
TRBJ1-1 TRBV6-6 ASSYRTVEAF
TRBJ2-5 TRBV15 ATSVDLQETQY
TRBJ1-4 TRBV5-1 ASSSPGAGGVGTNEKLF
TRBJ1-6 TRBV28 ASSPPQGSPLH
TRBJ1-5 TRBV28 ASSVLSQPQH
TRBJ2-3 TRBV2 ASSADSVAADTQY
TRBJ2-2 TRBV7-9 ASSVPGTNTGELF
TRBJ2-1 TRBV6-5 ASSYRQSSVYNEQF
TRBJ2-7 TRBV9 ASSAAGTAYEQY
TRBJ2-5 TRBV5-1 ASKGLAGKETQY
TRBJ2-2 TRBV29-1 SVDRETGELF
TRBJ2-2 TRBV14 ASSPRTVVDTGELF
TRBJ1-2 TRBV30 AWSAMGRGYGYT
TRBJ2-5 TRBV12-3/TRBV12-4 ASSYGGETQY
TRBJ1-4 TRBV5-1 ASSYGQTATNEKLF
TRBJ1-2 TRBV19 ASSRTSSGGGYT
TRBJ1-5 TRBV5-8 ASSWGQGALKNQPQH
TRBJ2-5 TRBV29-1 MHPPGETQY
TRBJ2-7 TRBV27 ASSHQPADSSYEQY
TRBJ1-4 TRBV25-1 ASARGTGLNEKLF
TRBJ2-3 TRBV14 ASSLLDSYTDTQY
TRBJ1-1 TRBV28 ASSLWADRSNTEAF
TRBJ1-2 TRBV29-1 SVGYNYGYT
TRBJ1-1 TRBV19 ASSMYLNTEAF
TRBJ1-2 TRBV12-3/TRBV12-4 ASSRQVYGYT
TRBJ2-5 TRBV7-3 ASSLTSSHETQY
TRBJ2-1 TRBV10-3 AISESVGTGVDDEQF
TRBJ1-4 TRBV14 ASSQRGFPNEKLF
TRBJ2-5 TRBV3-1/TRBV3-2 ASSQVRGGRETQY
TRBJ1-2 TRBV7-3 ASSPGVGQGYDGYT
TRBJ1-4 TRBV27 ASSPQGTLVRANEKLF